This paragraph reports one TCR beta chain. Its specificity is not known. Profiled with immunoSEQ multiplex PCR; TCRdb holds only in-frame clones, not every one. The sample includes around 300,000 clones, around 90% of them seen just once. The entry originates in a study of Ad26.COV2.S vaccination and SARS-CoV-2 variants. Study findings and constraints: Assessments of TCR breadth and depth may have underestimated the total T cell responses.

Documented treatment: roughly 19 received Ad26.COV2.S at low or high dose, single or two shots; 5 received placebo; per-sample allocation not given. Sampling took place 63 days after the first vaccine or placebo injection. This vaccine is an Ad26 vector that expresses the Wuhan-strain SARS-CoV-2 spike. CDR1 and CDR2 from the germline V gene are SGHRS and YFSETQ. The CDR3 spans 15 residues. V shed 4 bases, J shed 9 bases, and the junction held 9 bases outside the gene matches. The material sequenced was peripheral blood, taken in a trial of Ad26.COV2.S vaccine versus placebo. This sequence joins TRBV5-1 and TRBJ1-6, with TRBD1 identical over 8 bases. This clonotype originated in a person between 18 and 65 years old who received the Ad26.COV2.S COVID-19 vaccine or a placebo. CDR3 nucleotide sequence: TGCGCCAGCAGCCTACTGGACAGGGAGAGTTCACCCCTCCACTTT. Its translation is CASSLLDRESSPLHF. Drawing the rest from reference TRBV5-1 and TRBJ1-6, the complete variable domain is KAGVTQTPRYLIKTRGQQVTLSCSPISGHRSVSWYQQTPGQGLQFLFEYFSETQRNKGNFPGRFSGRQFSNSRSEMNVSTLELGDSALYLCASSLLDRESSPLHFGNGTRLTVT.